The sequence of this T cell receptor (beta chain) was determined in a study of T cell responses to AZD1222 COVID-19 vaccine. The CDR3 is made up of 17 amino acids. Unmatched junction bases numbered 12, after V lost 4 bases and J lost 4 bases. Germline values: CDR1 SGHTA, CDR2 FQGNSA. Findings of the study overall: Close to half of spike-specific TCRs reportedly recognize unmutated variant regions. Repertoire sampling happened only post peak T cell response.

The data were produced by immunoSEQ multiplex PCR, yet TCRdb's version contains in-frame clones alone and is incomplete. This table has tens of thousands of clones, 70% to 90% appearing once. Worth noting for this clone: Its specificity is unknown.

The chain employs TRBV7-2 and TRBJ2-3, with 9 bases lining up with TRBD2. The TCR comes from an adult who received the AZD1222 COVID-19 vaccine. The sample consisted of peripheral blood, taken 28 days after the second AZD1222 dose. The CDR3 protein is CASSSQASGNYADTQYF. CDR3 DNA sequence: TGTGCCAGCAGCTCCCAGGCTAGCGGGAATTATGCAGATACGCAGTATTTT.